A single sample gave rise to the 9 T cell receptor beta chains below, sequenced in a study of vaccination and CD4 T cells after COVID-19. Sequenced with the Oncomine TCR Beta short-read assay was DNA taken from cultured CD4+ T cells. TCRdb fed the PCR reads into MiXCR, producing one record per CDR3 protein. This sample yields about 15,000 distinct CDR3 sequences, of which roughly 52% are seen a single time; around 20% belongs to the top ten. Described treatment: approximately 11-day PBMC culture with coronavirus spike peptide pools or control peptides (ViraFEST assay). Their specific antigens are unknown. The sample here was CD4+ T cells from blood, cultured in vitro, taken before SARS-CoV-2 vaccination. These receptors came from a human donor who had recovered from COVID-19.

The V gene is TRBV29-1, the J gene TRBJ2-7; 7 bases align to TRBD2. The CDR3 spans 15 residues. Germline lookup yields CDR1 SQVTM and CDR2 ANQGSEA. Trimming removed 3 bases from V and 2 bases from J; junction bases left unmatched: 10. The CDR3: CSVEGLYGGTYEQYF. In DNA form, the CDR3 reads TGCAGCGTTGAGGGGCTTTACGGGGGGACCTACGAGCAGTACTTC.

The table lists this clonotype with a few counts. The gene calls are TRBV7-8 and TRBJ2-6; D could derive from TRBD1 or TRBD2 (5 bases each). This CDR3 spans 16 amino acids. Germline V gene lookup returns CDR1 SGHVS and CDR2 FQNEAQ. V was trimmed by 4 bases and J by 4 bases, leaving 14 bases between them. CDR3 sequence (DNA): TGTGCCAGCAGCTCACGGGACCTGACCGGGGCCAACGTCCTGACTTTC. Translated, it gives CASSSRDLTGANVLTF.

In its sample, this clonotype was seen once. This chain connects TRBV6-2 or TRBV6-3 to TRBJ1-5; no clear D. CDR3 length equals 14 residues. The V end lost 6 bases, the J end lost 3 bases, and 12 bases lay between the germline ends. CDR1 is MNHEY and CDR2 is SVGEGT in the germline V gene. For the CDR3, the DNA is TGTGCCAGCAGCCACGAGGGATACAATCAGCCCCAGCATTTT. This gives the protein CASSHEGYNQPQHF.

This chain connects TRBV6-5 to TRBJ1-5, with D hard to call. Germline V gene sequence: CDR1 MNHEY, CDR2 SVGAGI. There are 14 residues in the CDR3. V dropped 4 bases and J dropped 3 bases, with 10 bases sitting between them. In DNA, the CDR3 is TGTGCCAGCAGTTCGGGAGCCTTCAATCAGCCCCAGCATTTT. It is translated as CASSSGAFNQPQHF.

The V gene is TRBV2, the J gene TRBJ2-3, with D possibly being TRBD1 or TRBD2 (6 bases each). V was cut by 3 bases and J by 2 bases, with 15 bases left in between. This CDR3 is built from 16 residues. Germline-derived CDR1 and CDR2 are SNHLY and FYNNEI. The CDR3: CASSDRGPPLTDTQYF. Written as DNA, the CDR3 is TGTGCCAGCAGTGATCGGGGGCCCCCGCTCACAGATACGCAGTATTTT.

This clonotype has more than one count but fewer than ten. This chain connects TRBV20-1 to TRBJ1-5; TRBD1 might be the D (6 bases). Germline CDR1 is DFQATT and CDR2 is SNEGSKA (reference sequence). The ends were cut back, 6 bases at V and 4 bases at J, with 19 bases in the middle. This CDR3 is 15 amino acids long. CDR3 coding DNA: TGCAGTGCCAGGGGTTCGGGGGGCCCGAATCAGCCCCAGCATTTT. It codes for CSARGSGGPNQPQHF.

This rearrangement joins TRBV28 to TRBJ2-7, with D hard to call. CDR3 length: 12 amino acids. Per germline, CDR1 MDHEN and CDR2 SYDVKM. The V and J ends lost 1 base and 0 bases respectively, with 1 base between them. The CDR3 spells CASSLFSYEQYF. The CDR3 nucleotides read TGTGCCAGCAGTTTATTCTCCTACGAGCAGTACTTC.

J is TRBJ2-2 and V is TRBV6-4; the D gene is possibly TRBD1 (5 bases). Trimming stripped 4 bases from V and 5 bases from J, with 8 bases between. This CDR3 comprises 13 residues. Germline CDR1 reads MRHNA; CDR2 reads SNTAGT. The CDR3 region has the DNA TGTGCCAGCAGTGCGCAGGGAACCGGGGAGCTGTTTTTT. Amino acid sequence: CASSAQGTGELFF.

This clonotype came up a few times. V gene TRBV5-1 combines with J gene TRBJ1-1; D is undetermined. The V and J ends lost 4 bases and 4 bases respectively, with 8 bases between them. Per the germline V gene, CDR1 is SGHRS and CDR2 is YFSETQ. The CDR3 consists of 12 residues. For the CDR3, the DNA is TGCGCCAGCAGCCCGGAGGGCACTGAAGCTTTCTTT. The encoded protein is CASSPEGTEAFF. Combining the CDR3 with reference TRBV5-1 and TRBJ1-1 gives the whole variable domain KAGVTQTPRYLIKTRGQQVTLSCSPISGHRSVSWYQQTPGQGLQFLFEYFSETQRNKGNFPGRFSGRQFSNSRSEMNVSTLELGDSALYLCASSPEGTEAFFGQGTRLTVV.